A single sample gave rise to the 4 T cell receptor beta chains below, sequenced in a study of T-cell memory formation after mild COVID-19 listed by TCRdb under 2021. Preparation of the library involved 5' RACE. The sample was run on an Illumina NovaSeq 6000. TCRdb's own reprocessing of the public reads used fastp at Q25 and MiXCR and kept productive beta chains. Each CDR3 protein appears once, grouped with its most common genes and DNA. A total of 220,000 or so distinct CDR3 sequences appear in this sample, just over 9.5% of them only once. In total, the top ten clones hold 3.5% to 4% of the sample. Sequenced sample: PBMCs or a T cell subset sorted from them (not recorded which). These receptor sequences come from a man aged 18 to 30 who had mild COVID-19 (a few samples of this study predate the infection). The sample titles of this study are shuffled in the database, so cell type and time point are left out; the donor was told from shared clones.

This chain connects TRBV7-9 to TRBJ2-5; D unclear. Deletions cut 6 bases from V and 5 bases from J, with 10 bases between. CDR1 is SEHNR, CDR2 FQNEAQ, per germline (reference sequence). CDR3 length equals 12 residues. This CDR3 is CASRPNGETQYF. Here the CDR3 DNA reads TGTGCCAGCAGGCCCAATGGGGAGACCCAGTACTTC.

The chain couples TRBV11-2 to TRBJ2-3, with D tentatively TRBD2 (5 bases). The V end lost 4 bases, the J end lost 0 bases, and 11 bases lay between the germline ends. The CDR3 has 15 amino acids. Germline assignment: CDR1 SGHAT and CDR2 FQNNGV. CDR3 nucleotide sequence: TGTGCCAGCAGCTCTCGACTAACTAGCACAGATACGCAGTATTTT. Protein: CASSSRLTSTDTQYF.

This clonotype showed up many times. The chain uses TRBV23-1 and TRBJ2-5; D tentatively reads TRBD1 or TRBD2 (5 bases each). TRBV23-1 is filed as an ORF, its function uncertain. The CDR3 contains 11 residues. V was shortened by 5 bases and J by 13 bases, with 14 bases between the two germline ends. Here the CDR3 DNA reads TGCGCCAGCAGTGAGAGGGACGCATGGTACTTC. Translation gives CASSERDAWYF.

This clonotype came up many times. The chain recombines TRBV7-7 with TRBJ2-5; TRBD1 is a possible D gene (6 bases). This CDR3 has 14 residues. Trimming left V 3 bases short and J 4 bases short, with 12 bases between. Germline values: CDR1 SSHAT, CDR2 FNYEAQ (reference sequence). The CDR3 DNA follows: TGTGCCAGCAGCTTGGGACAACAGAGAGAGACCCAGTACTTC. Translating it yields CASSLGQQRETQYF.